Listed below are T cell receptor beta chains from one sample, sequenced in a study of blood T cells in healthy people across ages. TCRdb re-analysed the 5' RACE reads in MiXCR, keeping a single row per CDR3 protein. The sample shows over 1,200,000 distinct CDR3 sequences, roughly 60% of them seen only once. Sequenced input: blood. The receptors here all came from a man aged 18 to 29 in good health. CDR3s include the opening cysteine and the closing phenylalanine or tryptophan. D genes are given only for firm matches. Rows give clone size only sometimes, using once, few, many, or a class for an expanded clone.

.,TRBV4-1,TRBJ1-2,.,TGCGCCAGCAGCCAAGGTTTTGGCTATGGCTACACCTTC,CASSQGFGYGYTF
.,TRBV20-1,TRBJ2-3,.,TGCAGTGCGCCGGGGGGCATGGCGGATAGTACGCAGTATTTT,CSAPGGMADSTQYF
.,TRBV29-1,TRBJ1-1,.,TGCAGCGTTGAGGGGACCGGTCGGTCGGGAGCTTTCTTT,CSVEGTGRSGAFF
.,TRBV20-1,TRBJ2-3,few,TGCAGTGCTTACAACACAAACTACGATACGCAGTATTTT,CSAYNTNYDTQYF
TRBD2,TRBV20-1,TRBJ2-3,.,TGCAGTGCTATTGGGACTAGCGGGAAGCTGGGCCTTAGCACAGATACGCAGTATTTT,CSAIGTSGKLGLSTDTQYF
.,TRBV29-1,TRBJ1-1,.,TGCAGCGTTGAGTCAACAGGTTCAGCTTTCTTT,CSVESTGSAFF
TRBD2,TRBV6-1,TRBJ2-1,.,TGTGCCAGCAGTGGCCATGTGACGGGGGAGGGACTGGCCTACAATGAGCAGTTCTTC,CASSGHVTGEGLAYNEQFF
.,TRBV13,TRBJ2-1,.,TGTGCCATCAGCTTGCAGCGCAATGAGCAGTTCTTC,CAISLQRNEQFF
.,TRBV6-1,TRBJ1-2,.,TGTGCCAGCAGTGAAGAGACCTGGGACGGGGGCGACTATGGCTACACCTTC,CASSEETWDGGDYGYTF
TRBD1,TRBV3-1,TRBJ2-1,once,TGTGCCAGCAGCCGCGGGACAGGAAGATACAATGAGCAGTTCTTC,CASSRGTGRYNEQFF
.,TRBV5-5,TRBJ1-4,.,TGTGCCAGCAGCTTGTTGGCAGCTAATGAAAAACTGTTTTTT,CASSLLAANEKLFF
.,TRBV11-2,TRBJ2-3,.,TGTGCCCTACTCATCACAGATACGCAGTATTTT,CALLITDTQYF
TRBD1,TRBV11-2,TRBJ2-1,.,TGTGCCAGCAGCTTAGAGCGGACAGGGGTGGATGAGCAGTTCTTC,CASSLERTGVDEQFF
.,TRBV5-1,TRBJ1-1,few,TGCGCCAGCTTCATGGAGGGGAGGTCTGAAGCTTTCTTT,CASFMEGRSEAFF
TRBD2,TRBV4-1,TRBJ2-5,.,TGCGCCAGCAGGCCGGTAGCGGGAGCGACGGAGACCCAGTACTTC,CASRPVAGATETQYF
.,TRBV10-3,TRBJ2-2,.,TGTGCCATCAGTGAGACTTTGGGCGCCGGGGAGCTGTTTTTT,CAISETLGAGELFF
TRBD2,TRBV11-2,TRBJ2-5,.,TGTGCCAGCCAGGCAAAAGCGGGAGGAGAGACCCAGTACTTC,CASQAKAGGETQYF
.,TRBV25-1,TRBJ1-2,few,TGTGCCAGCAGTCCGACGGGATTTGATGGCTACACCTTC,CASSPTGFDGYTF
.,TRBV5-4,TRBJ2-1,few,TGTGCCAGCAGCCCCAGAGGGGTTAACAATGAGCAGTTCTTC,CASSPRGVNNEQFF
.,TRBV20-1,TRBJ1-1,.,TGCAGTGCTCAAGGCTGGGATAACACTGAAGCTTTCTTT,CSAQGWDNTEAFF
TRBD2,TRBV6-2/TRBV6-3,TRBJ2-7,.,TGTGCCAGCAGTTACTCCGGACTAGCGGTTACCTCCTACGAGCAGTACTTC,CASSYSGLAVTSYEQYF
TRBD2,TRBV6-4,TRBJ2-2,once,TGTGCCAGCAGGCCACTAGCGGGGGCCAACACCGGGGAGCTGTTTTTT,CASRPLAGANTGELFF
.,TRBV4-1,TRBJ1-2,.,TGCGCCAGCAGTCCAGAAGTGGGAGGAGGTTATGGCTACACCTTC,CASSPEVGGGYGYTF
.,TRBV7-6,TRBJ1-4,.,TGTGCCAGCAGCTCGAGGACAGATGAAAAACTGTTTTTT,CASSSRTDEKLFF
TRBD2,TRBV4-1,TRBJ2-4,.,TGCGCCAGCAGCCACACACTAGCGGGAGGTAGAAAAAACATTCAGTACTTC,CASSHTLAGGRKNIQYF
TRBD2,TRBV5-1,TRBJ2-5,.,TGCGCCAGCAGCCTCAAAGCGGGGGGGCTCGGAGAGACCCAGTACTTC,CASSLKAGGLGETQYF
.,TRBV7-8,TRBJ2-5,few,TGTGCCAGCAGCTTTCGGGGGCGACAAGAGACCCAGTACTTC,CASSFRGRQETQYF
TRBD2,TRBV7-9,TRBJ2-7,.,TGTGCCAGCAGCGCCTCGGGACTAGTAAACGAGCAGTACTTC,CASSASGLVNEQYF
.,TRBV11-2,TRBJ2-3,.,TGTGCCAGCAGCTTATACAGAATCACAGATACGCAGTATTTT,CASSLYRITDTQYF
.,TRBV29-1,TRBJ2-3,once,TGCAGCCCCCGACTAAGCACAGATACGCAGTATTTT,CSPRLSTDTQYF
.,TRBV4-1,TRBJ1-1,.,TGCGCCAGCAGCCCTACGACAGGTATTTTCGTAACTGAAGCTTTCTTT,CASSPTTGIFVTEAFF
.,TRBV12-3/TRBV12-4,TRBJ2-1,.,TGTGCCAGCAGTTACAGGGCCTATGAGCAGTTCTTC,CASSYRAYEQFF
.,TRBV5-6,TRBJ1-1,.,TGTGCCAGCAACATTAAGGAAGTCACTGAAGCTTTCTTT,CASNIKEVTEAFF
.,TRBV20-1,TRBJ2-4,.,TGCAGTGCCGAACTACAGGTCAAAAACATTCAGTACTTC,CSAELQVKNIQYF
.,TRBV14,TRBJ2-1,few,TGTGCCAGCAGCCAAGAAACCTCGACTCCGGAGCAGTTCTTC,CASSQETSTPEQFF
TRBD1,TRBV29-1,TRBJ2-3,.,TGCAGCGCGACAGGGCTTTTAGATACGCAGTATTTT,CSATGLLDTQYF
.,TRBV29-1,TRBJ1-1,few,TGCAGCGTGGGGGGACAGAACACTGAAGCTTTCTTT,CSVGGQNTEAFF
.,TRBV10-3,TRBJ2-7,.,TGTGCCATCAGCTCTCTAGAATACGAGCAGTACTTC,CAISSLEYEQYF
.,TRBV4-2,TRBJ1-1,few,TGTGCCAGCAGCCAAGCCTCAACGGTAACTAACACTGAAGCTTTCTTT,CASSQASTVTNTEAFF
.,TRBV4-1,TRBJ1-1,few,TGCGCCAGCAGCCCCCAGAGTAACACTGAAGCTTTCTTT,CASSPQSNTEAFF
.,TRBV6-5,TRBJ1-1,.,TGTGCCAGCCGGCAGGGTCCTGAAGCTTTCTTT,CASRQGPEAFF
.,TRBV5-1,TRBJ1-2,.,TGCGCCAGCAGCCTAACCTTGGGGCAAGGCTACACCTTC,CASSLTLGQGYTF
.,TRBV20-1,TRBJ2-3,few,TGCAGTGCGAGAACAAGGCGAGATACGCAGTATTTT,CSARTRRDTQYF
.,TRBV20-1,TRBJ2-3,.,TGCAGTGCTAGAGAGCAGGGCGGGGAGGATACGCAGTATTTT,CSAREQGGEDTQYF
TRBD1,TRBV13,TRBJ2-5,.,TGTGCCAGCAGCGGGACAGGGGAGTCAGAGACCCAGTACTTC,CASSGTGESETQYF
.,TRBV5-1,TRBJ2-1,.,TGCACCAGCAGGGGACGGAACAATGAGCAGTTCTTC,CTSRGRNNEQFF